What follows is one TCR beta chain and its context. Assay: immunoSEQ multiplex PCR; the TCRdb copy retains only in-frame clones and omits some. The table has approximately 460,000 clones, 89% seen once. The sample belongs to a study of Ad26.COV2.S vaccination and SARS-CoV-2 variants. Study background: Ad26.COV2.S, an intramuscular injection, was given once or twice 56 days apart.

The treatment was: some 20 received Ad26.COV2.S at low or high dose, single or two shots; 5 received placebo; per-sample allocation not given. Day 63 following the first vaccine or placebo injection was when the samples were taken. Ad26 vector vaccine expressed Wuhan-strain SARS-CoV-2 spike. Per germline, CDR1 MGHRA and CDR2 YSYEKL. This CDR3 region has 17 residues. The junction had 7 bases not matched to a gene; V was cut back by 1 base and J by 6 bases. The specimen was peripheral blood, collected in a trial of Ad26.COV2.S vaccine versus placebo. This receptor was taken from a person aged 18-60 years who received the Ad26.COV2.S COVID-19 vaccine or a placebo. The rearrangement joins TRBV4-1 to TRBJ2-4; 12 bases match TRBD2. DNA for the CDR3: TGCGCCAGCAGCCAAGCTTTGACTAGCGGGAGAACAAACATTCAGTACTTC. This sequence encodes CASSQALTSGRTNIQYF.